This T cell receptor (beta chain) is drawn from a study of breast tumors, draining lymph nodes, adjacent tissues. Many counts were recorded for this clonotype. The lymph nodes were axillary draining lymph nodes from breast cancer patients. TCRdb re-called the multiplex PCR reads with MiXCR, one entry per CDR3 protein. Among 180,000 or so distinct CDR3 sequences listed, roughly 31% were seen once. CDR1 and CDR2 from the germline V gene are SGHRS and YFSETQ. Germline trimming cut 4 bases from V and 3 bases from J; bases unmatched to any gene: 8. The CDR3 is 15 residues long. V usage is TRBV5-1 and J usage is TRBJ2-3, with 7 bases fitting TRBD1. Sequenced material: axillary lymph node tissue. The TCR originated in a female donor with breast cancer. Some clones in this sample may be carry-over from other donors' samples. The chain's CDR3 is CASSPGTAGTDTQYF. The CDR3 DNA is TGCGCCAGCAGCCCTGGGACAGCCGGGACAGATACGCAGTATTTT. The whole variable domain, remainder taken from reference TRBV5-1 and TRBJ2-3, is KAGVTQTPRYLIKTRGQQVTLSCSPISGHRSVSWYQQTPGQGLQFLFEYFSETQRNKGNFPGRFSGRQFSNSRSEMNVSTLELGDSALYLCASSPGTAGTDTQYFGPGTRLTVL.